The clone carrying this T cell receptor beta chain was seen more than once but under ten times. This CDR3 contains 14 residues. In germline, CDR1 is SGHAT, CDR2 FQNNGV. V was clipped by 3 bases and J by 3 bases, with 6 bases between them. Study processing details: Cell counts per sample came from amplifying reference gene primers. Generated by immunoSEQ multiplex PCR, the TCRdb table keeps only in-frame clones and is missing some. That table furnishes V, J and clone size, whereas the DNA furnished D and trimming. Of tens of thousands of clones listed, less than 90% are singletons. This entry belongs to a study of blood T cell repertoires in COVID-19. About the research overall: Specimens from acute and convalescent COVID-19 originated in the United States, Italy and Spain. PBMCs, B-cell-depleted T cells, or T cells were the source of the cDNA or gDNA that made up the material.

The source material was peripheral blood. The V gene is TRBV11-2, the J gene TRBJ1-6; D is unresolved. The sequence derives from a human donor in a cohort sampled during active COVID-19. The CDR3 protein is CASSFQYYNSPLHF. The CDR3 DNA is TGTGCCAGCAGCTTCCAGTACTATAATTCACCCCTCCACTTT.